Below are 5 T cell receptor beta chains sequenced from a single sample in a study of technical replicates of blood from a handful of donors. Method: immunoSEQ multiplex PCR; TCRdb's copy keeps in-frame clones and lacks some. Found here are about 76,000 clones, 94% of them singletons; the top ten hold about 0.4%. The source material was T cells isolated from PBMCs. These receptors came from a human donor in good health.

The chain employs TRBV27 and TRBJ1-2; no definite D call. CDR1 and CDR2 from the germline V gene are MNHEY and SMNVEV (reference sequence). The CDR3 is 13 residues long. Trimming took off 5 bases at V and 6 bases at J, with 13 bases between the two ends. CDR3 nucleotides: TGTGCCAGCAGTCCCTTGGTGGGCGATGGCTACACCTTC. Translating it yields CASSPLVGDGYTF.

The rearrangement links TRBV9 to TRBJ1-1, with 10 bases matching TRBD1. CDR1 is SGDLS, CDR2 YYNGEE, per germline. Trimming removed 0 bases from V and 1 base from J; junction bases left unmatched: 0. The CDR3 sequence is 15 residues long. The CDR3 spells CASSVGTGGNTEAFF. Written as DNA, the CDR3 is TGTGCCAGCAGCGTAGGGACAGGGGGGAACACTGAAGCTTTCTTT.

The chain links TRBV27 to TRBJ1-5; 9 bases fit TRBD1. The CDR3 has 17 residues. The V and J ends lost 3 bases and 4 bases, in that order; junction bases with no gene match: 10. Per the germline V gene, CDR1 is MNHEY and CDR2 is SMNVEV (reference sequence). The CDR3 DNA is TGTGCCAGCAGTTTTGTTGGGACAGGGAGACTTAATCAGCCCCAGCATTTT. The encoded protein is CASSFVGTGRLNQPQHF.

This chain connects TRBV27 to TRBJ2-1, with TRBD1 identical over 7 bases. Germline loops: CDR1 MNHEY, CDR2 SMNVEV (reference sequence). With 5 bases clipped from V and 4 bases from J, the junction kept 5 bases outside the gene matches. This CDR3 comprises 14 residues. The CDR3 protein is CASSIGGAYNEQFF. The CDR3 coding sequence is TGTGCCAGCAGTATAGGGGGCGCTTACAATGAGCAGTTCTTC.

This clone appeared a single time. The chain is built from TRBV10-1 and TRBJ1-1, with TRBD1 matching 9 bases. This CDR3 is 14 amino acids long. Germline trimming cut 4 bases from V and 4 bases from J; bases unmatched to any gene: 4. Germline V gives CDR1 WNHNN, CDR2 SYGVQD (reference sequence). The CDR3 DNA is TGCGCCAGCAGTGTGGGACAGGGTAGCACTGAAGCTTTCTTT. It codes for CASSVGQGSTEAFF.